This T cell receptor beta chain was recorded in a study of blood T cell repertoires in COVID-19. Study-wide context: Sources were T cells, B-cell-depleted T cells, or PBMCs; the material itself was cDNA or gDNA.

The repertoire was sequenced with immunoSEQ multiplex PCR; TCRdb's copy has only in-frame clones and lacks some. The sample shows 130,000 to 150,000 clones, 85% to 90% of them seen only once. The CDR3 contains 17 residues. Per the germline V gene, CDR1 is MNHNS and CDR2 is SASEGT. The V segment lost 4 bases and the J segment 1 base; nucleotides outside the gene matches: 5. A single count supports this clone. Patients at the Seattle site were enrolled during active infection and followed longitudinally. The sequence derives from a man aged 18 to 30 with COVID-19, enrolled during active disease. The chain uses TRBV6-1 and TRBJ2-6; 9 bases line up with TRBD2. The sample was peripheral blood. CDR3 protein: CASSAVAGASGANVLTF. The CDR3 bases are TGTGCCAGCAGTGCCGTAGCGGGAGCATCTGGGGCCAACGTCCTGACTTTC.